Listed below are T cell receptor beta chains from one sample, sequenced in a study of T-cell reconstitution after alpha-beta-depleted transplantation in children. One entry per CDR3 protein results from TCRdb running MiXCR on the PCR reads. The sample has 250,000 to 400,000 distinct CDR3 sequences; approximately 20% are singletons. This sample comprised PBMCs, mostly from graft donor cells, obtained 180 days after TCRalphabeta/CD19-depleted stem cell transplant. The receptors stem from a male patient younger than 18 who had a stem cell transplant for acute lymphoblastic leukemia, so the T cells may come from the graft donor. Each CDR3 is given with its conserved first and last residue. D genes are given only for firm matches. The size entry is marked missing in some rows and otherwise reads once, few, many or a size class.

CDR3 DNA: TGCAGTGCTAGAAGTACCCCCTTGGAAAAACTGTTTTTT
CDR3 protein: CSARSTPLEKLFF
J gene: TRBJ1-4
clone size: few
V gene: TRBV20-1
D gene: -
CDR3 length: 13

CDR3 DNA: TGTGCCAGCAGTTTTTCCAGGGATGGCTACACCTTC
CDR3 protein: CASSFSRDGYTF
J gene: TRBJ1-2
clone size: -
V gene: TRBV6-5
D gene: -
CDR3 length: 12

CDR3 DNA: TGCGCCAGCAGCGCCTCAAGAGATACGCAGTATTTT
CDR3 protein: CASSASRDTQYF
J gene: TRBJ2-3
clone size: many
V gene: TRBV5-1
D gene: -
CDR3 length: 12

CDR3 DNA: TGTGCCACCAGTGATAAAGTTGGGACAGGGTGGAATGAGCAGTTCTTC
CDR3 protein: CATSDKVGTGWNEQFF
J gene: TRBJ2-1
clone size: -
V gene: TRBV24-1
D gene: TRBD1
CDR3 length: 16

CDR3 DNA: TGTGCCAGCAGCTCGGGACTAGCGGACTACAATGAGCAGTTCTTC
CDR3 protein: CASSSGLADYNEQFF
J gene: TRBJ2-1
clone size: few
V gene: TRBV7-3
D gene: TRBD2
CDR3 length: 15

CDR3 DNA: TGTGCCAGCAGCCAAGGAGCCCCCCTTTGGTATGGCTACACCTTC
CDR3 protein: CASSQGAPLWYGYTF
J gene: TRBJ1-2
clone size: -
V gene: TRBV6-1
D gene: -
CDR3 length: 15

CDR3 DNA: TGTGCCAGCAGCTCTCCCGAGTACAGGGGAGGAGGAGAAGCTTTCTTT
CDR3 protein: CASSSPEYRGGGEAFF
J gene: TRBJ1-1
clone size: -
V gene: TRBV3-1
D gene: TRBD1
CDR3 length: 16

CDR3 DNA: TGCAGCGTACTAGCCAAAAACATTCAGTACTTC
CDR3 protein: CSVLAKNIQYF
J gene: TRBJ2-4
clone size: -
V gene: TRBV20-1
D gene: -
CDR3 length: 11

CDR3 DNA: TGTGCCAGCAGCTTTAGGGCTAGCGGGAGTGTGAAGACCCAGTACTTC
CDR3 protein: CASSFRASGSVKTQYF
J gene: TRBJ2-5
clone size: -
V gene: TRBV5-6
D gene: TRBD2
CDR3 length: 16

CDR3 DNA: TGCGCCAGCAGCTTGGCGGGGGCGGGAGGGCCTTCACGAGAGACCCAGTACTTC
CDR3 protein: CASSLAGAGGPSRETQYF
J gene: TRBJ2-5
clone size: -
V gene: TRBV5-1
D gene: TRBD2
CDR3 length: 18

CDR3 DNA: TGTGCCAGCAGCTTCGGAGCGGGAGTTTCCTACGAGCAGTACTTC
CDR3 protein: CASSFGAGVSYEQYF
J gene: TRBJ2-7
clone size: -
V gene: TRBV5-6
D gene: TRBD2
CDR3 length: 15

CDR3 DNA: TGTGCCACCAGCAGAGAATATACGGGAGCGGCCTACAATGAGCAGTTCTTC
CDR3 protein: CATSREYTGAAYNEQFF
J gene: TRBJ2-1
clone size: many
V gene: TRBV15
D gene: -
CDR3 length: 17

CDR3 DNA: TGTGCCAGCAGTGAAAGCCTAGCGGGGAGGGAGCAGTACTTC
CDR3 protein: CASSESLAGREQYF
J gene: TRBJ2-7
clone size: -
V gene: TRBV2
D gene: TRBD2
CDR3 length: 14

CDR3 DNA: TGCAGTGCTACCTTGGCAGGGCGGGCTTTCTTT
CDR3 protein: CSATLAGRAFF
J gene: TRBJ1-1
clone size: -
V gene: TRBV20-1
D gene: -
CDR3 length: 11

CDR3 DNA: TGTGCCAGCCTAAGAGCGGGAGCGTGGAATGAGCAGTTCTTC
CDR3 protein: CASLRAGAWNEQFF
J gene: TRBJ2-1
clone size: -
V gene: TRBV7-2
D gene: TRBD2
CDR3 length: 14

CDR3 DNA: TGTGCCAGCAGAGACCGGGACAGGGCCTACAATGAGCAGTTCTTC
CDR3 protein: CASRDRDRAYNEQFF
J gene: TRBJ2-1
clone size: many
V gene: TRBV12-3/TRBV12-4
D gene: TRBD1
CDR3 length: 15

CDR3 DNA: TGCGCCAGCAGACCAAGACAGGGGGCGAGCTCCTACAATGAGCAGTTCTTC
CDR3 protein: CASRPRQGASSYNEQFF
J gene: TRBJ2-1
clone size: -
V gene: TRBV5-1
D gene: TRBD1
CDR3 length: 17

CDR3 DNA: TGCGCCAGCAGCCAGTGGGGCGAGCAGTACTTC
CDR3 protein: CASSQWGEQYF
J gene: TRBJ2-7
clone size: few
V gene: TRBV5-1
D gene: -
CDR3 length: 11

CDR3 DNA: TGTGCCAGCAGAAGTACAGGGGTTCGCGAGCAGTACTTC
CDR3 protein: CASRSTGVREQYF
J gene: TRBJ2-7
clone size: -
V gene: TRBV28
D gene: TRBD1
CDR3 length: 13

CDR3 DNA: TGCGCCAGCAGCCTGGATCTAGCGGGAGGGCCACGGGCCTACGAGCAGTACTTC
CDR3 protein: CASSLDLAGGPRAYEQYF
J gene: TRBJ2-7
clone size: few
V gene: TRBV5-1
D gene: TRBD2
CDR3 length: 18

CDR3 DNA: TGCGCCAGCAGATCCGGGACAGGGAATGAAAAACTGTTTTTT
CDR3 protein: CASRSGTGNEKLFF
J gene: TRBJ1-4
clone size: few
V gene: TRBV5-1
D gene: TRBD1
CDR3 length: 14

CDR3 DNA: TGCAGCGTTGAATGGGGCCGGGGCTACACCTTC
CDR3 protein: CSVEWGRGYTF
J gene: TRBJ1-2
clone size: few
V gene: TRBV29-1
D gene: -
CDR3 length: 11

CDR3 DNA: TGTGCCAGCAGTCCTCCCGGGGGGGGACCGGGCACTGAAGCTTTCTTT
CDR3 protein: CASSPPGGGPGTEAFF
J gene: TRBJ1-1
clone size: -
V gene: TRBV5-6
D gene: -
CDR3 length: 16

CDR3 DNA: TGTGCCAGCAGTCCCCGTCGACTAGCGGGGGGCCAAGAGACCCAGTACTTC
CDR3 protein: CASSPRRLAGGQETQYF
J gene: TRBJ2-5
clone size: few
V gene: TRBV12-3/TRBV12-4
D gene: TRBD2
CDR3 length: 17

CDR3 DNA: TGCAGCGTTGAAGGGGATAGCACAGATACGCAGTATTTT
CDR3 protein: CSVEGDSTDTQYF
J gene: TRBJ2-3
clone size: few
V gene: TRBV29-1
D gene: -
CDR3 length: 13

CDR3 DNA: TGCGCCAGCAGCTTGACCGGGACTAGCGGGAGCGGTCGCAATGAGCAGTTCTTC
CDR3 protein: CASSLTGTSGSGRNEQFF
J gene: TRBJ2-1
clone size: few
V gene: TRBV5-1
D gene: TRBD2
CDR3 length: 18

CDR3 DNA: TGCGCCAGCACCCTCGGAGGACAAAAGCAAGAGACCCAGTACTTC
CDR3 protein: CASTLGGQKQETQYF
J gene: TRBJ2-5
clone size: few
V gene: TRBV5-1
D gene: -
CDR3 length: 15

CDR3 DNA: TGTGCCAGCAGTCCTGGACCTTCGGGGGATACGCAGTATTTT
CDR3 protein: CASSPGPSGDTQYF
J gene: TRBJ2-3
clone size: -
V gene: TRBV3-1
D gene: -
CDR3 length: 14

CDR3 DNA: TGTGCCAGCAGCTTTCTAGCGGGAGTCGCAAAAGGGACCCAGTACTTC
CDR3 protein: CASSFLAGVAKGTQYF
J gene: TRBJ2-5
clone size: -
V gene: TRBV7-8
D gene: TRBD2
CDR3 length: 16

CDR3 DNA: TGCGCCAGCAGCTTGGAACCGTTCAATGAGCAGTTCTTC
CDR3 protein: CASSLEPFNEQFF
J gene: TRBJ2-1
clone size: few
V gene: TRBV5-1
D gene: -
CDR3 length: 13

CDR3 DNA: TGTGCCAGCAGCACCGGACAGGTTTACAATGAGCAGTTCTTC
CDR3 protein: CASSTGQVYNEQFF
J gene: TRBJ2-1
clone size: -
V gene: TRBV7-9
D gene: TRBD1
CDR3 length: 14

CDR3 DNA: TGTGCCAGCAGCACCGATTACAATGAGCAGTTCTTC
CDR3 protein: CASSTDYNEQFF
J gene: TRBJ2-1
clone size: -
V gene: TRBV7-9
D gene: -
CDR3 length: 12

CDR3 DNA: TGCAGCGTTGGGAGCCTCTCCTACAATGAGCAGTTCTTC
CDR3 protein: CSVGSLSYNEQFF
J gene: TRBJ2-1
clone size: few
V gene: TRBV29-1
D gene: -
CDR3 length: 13

CDR3 DNA: TGTGCCAGCAGCTGGACAGGGCTGGAGCCCCAGCATTTT
CDR3 protein: CASSWTGLEPQHF
J gene: TRBJ1-5
clone size: few
V gene: TRBV11-2
D gene: TRBD1
CDR3 length: 13

CDR3 DNA: TGTGCCAGCAGTGAAGTAGGGGGGGAGTGGCGTGGGACCCAGTACTTC
CDR3 protein: CASSEVGGEWRGTQYF
J gene: TRBJ2-5
clone size: few
V gene: TRBV6-1
D gene: -
CDR3 length: 16

CDR3 DNA: TGTGCCAGCAGTTTACTAGCGGGGTTCACAGATACGCAGTATTTT
CDR3 protein: CASSLLAGFTDTQYF
J gene: TRBJ2-3
clone size: -
V gene: TRBV27
D gene: TRBD2
CDR3 length: 15

CDR3 DNA: TGTGCCAGCAGTTATCCCCGAGCGGGGAACACCGGGGAGCTGTTTTTT
CDR3 protein: CASSYPRAGNTGELFF
J gene: TRBJ2-2
clone size: -
V gene: TRBV6-2/TRBV6-3
D gene: -
CDR3 length: 16

CDR3 DNA: TGTGCCAGCAGCTACTCCCCACCCGGACTAGCTGGGTACAATGAGCAGTTCTTC
CDR3 protein: CASSYSPPGLAGYNEQFF
J gene: TRBJ2-1
clone size: -
V gene: TRBV11-1
D gene: TRBD2
CDR3 length: 18